This T cell receptor beta chain was sequenced in a study of monozygotic twins with inflammatory bowel disease (dated by TCRdb to 2018 to 2020). In terms of the full investigation: In total, 28 monozygotic twin pairs made up the full study: 19 Danish pairs, all IBD-discordant, plus nine German pairs, of which four were IBD-concordant and five were IBD-discordant. Each individual had, on average, about 151 000 unique TCRalpha sequences and 181 000 unique TCRbeta sequences available for analysis. The search for disease-associated traits relied mainly on comparing IBD patients with their genetically identical healthy co-twins within discordant pairs.

Its CDR3 holds 16 amino acids, cysteine through phenylalanine. Only the protein is available. The germline V gene sets CDR1 to SGHTA and CDR2 to FQGNSA. From each donor, a roughly 2.4 ml peripheral blood sample was collected into PAXgene tubes and kept at -80 degrees C. Total RNA was isolated from whole blood with the PAXgene blood miRNA kit on an automated QIAcube, without T cell sorting. Peripheral blood from monozygotic twin pairs concordant or discordant for inflammatory bowel disease was subjected to deep TCRalpha and TCRbeta repertoire profiling with unique molecular barcoding. Smoking habits were recorded for all twin pairs, with individuals classified as current, former or never smokers. What the work shows at the level of the full study, not this receptor alone: Because patients received different immunosuppressive treatments, the repertoires may have picked up extra background noise and variability between individuals. No single strong signal or clonotype linked to IBD turned up in the results, so the idea that one exists was not supported. No difference in repertoire similarity was observed between concordant and discordant twins, possibly owing to limited statistical power. Distinction between different T cell subtypes could not be achieved in the analysis. Compared with healthy twins, IBD patients shared fewer clonotypes with other individuals, and the difference was most pronounced in patients with signs of disease activity. IBD patients had lower TCRbeta repertoire diversity, measured by the inverse Simpson index, than their healthy co-twins.

For this clonotype: Its recognized antigen is unknown.

Library construction relied on 5' RACE. Preparation of each TCR library used about 3,200 ng of total RNA. For each sample, cDNA synthesis was carried out in eight separate reactions using SMARTScribe reverse transcriptase. Unique molecular identifiers containing a 6-nucleotide sample barcode were introduced through template switching during cDNA synthesis. TCRalpha and TCRbeta cDNA was amplified by two nested PCRs of about 15 and 9 cycles, with bead purification after each PCR. Before amplification, the cDNA was both treated with uracil DNA-glycosylase and purified with the QIAquick PCR purification kit. In the second PCR, Illumina TruSeq-compatible adapters and sample-specific barcodes were added. TapeStation and Qubit were used to check library quality and concentration, and 4.5 to 5 ng of each library was pooled. The pooled libraries were sequenced with 2 x 100 bp reads and custom sequencing primers on an Illumina HiSeq2500 single-index Rapid Run. As for the original processing: MiGEC version 1.2.6 was used for UMI-based consensus assembly to correct PCR and sequencing errors. V(D)J alignment, clonotype assembly and CDR3 extraction were performed with MiXCR version 2.1.1. Normalisation of gene usage, clonotype sharing and MAIT/NKT TCR abundance was achieved by analysing the top 1000, 10 000 and 20 000 clonotypes per sample. After downsampling to 27 000 UMIs, diversity was calculated as the inverse Simpson index using the vegan R package. Paired Mann-Whitney U tests on discordant twin pairs were used, with Benjamini-Hochberg multiple-testing correction. Each CDR3 protein sequence appears as one entry after TCRdb reprocessed the reads, and no DNA is included. TCRdb, not the original authors, processed these V and J calls. The sample's table lists a count of approximately 400,000 distinct CDR3 sequences. The ten largest clones capture less than 2.5% of the sample.

Recombination connected TRBV7-2 to TRBJ2-3; the D gene TCRdb calls, TRBD1, cannot be checked with no DNA. Sequencing used blood. This TCR came from a human donor with ulcerative colitis or Crohn's disease, or a healthy co-twin of an affected twin (not recorded which). The CDR3 sequence is CASSQTGTVVTDTQYF.